These 30 T cell receptor beta chains were sequenced from one sample in a study of T cells in Graves' hyperthyroidism and ophthalmopathy. Template material for amplifying TCR beta CDR3 regions consisted of RNA transcripts. The TCR CDR3 was amplified in a first-round RT-PCR using the HTBI primer set. TCRdb independently ran MiXCR on the multiplex PCR reads; one entry per CDR3 protein. Of about 330,000 distinct CDR3 sequences in the sample, around 13% are singletons; the top ten hold roughly 33%. The specimen sequenced was blood. The source of these receptors is a woman between 35 and 50 years old with Graves' ophthalmopathy.

This clonotype was counted at least ten times. This chain connects TRBV7-2 to TRBJ2-7; 8 positions agree with TRBD2. This CDR3 is 15 amino acids long. V lost 4 bases, J lost 2 bases, and 7 bases stayed unmatched. Looked up from germline, CDR1 is SGHTA and CDR2 is FQGNSA. The CDR3 coding sequence is TGTGCCAGCAGCTCCACTAGCGGCAGCGCCTACGAGCAGTACTTC. This codes for CASSSTSGSAYEQYF.

This clonotype was found many times. In DNA, the CDR3 is TGTGCCAGCAGGGGATTCGTCCTGAACACTGAAGCTTTCTTT. It codes for CASRGFVLNTEAFF. The rearrangement joins TRBV6-1 to TRBJ1-1; D uncertain. V dropped 6 bases and J dropped 0 bases, with 11 bases sitting between them. From germline, CDR1 is MNHNS and CDR2 SASEGT. This CDR3 is built from 14 residues.

At least ten counts were recorded for this clonotype. The chain uses TRBV29-1 and TRBJ2-2; D possibly matches TRBD1 or TRBD2 (5 bases each). The CDR3 length is 11 residues. CDR1 and CDR2 from the germline V gene are SQVTM and ANQGSEA. Trimming left V 7 bases short and J 6 bases short, with 9 bases between. This CDR3 is CSAGGSGELFF. The CDR3 DNA follows: TGCAGCGCTGGGGGATCCGGGGAGCTGTTTTTT.

This clonotype showed up many times. The gene calls are TRBV7-6 and TRBJ2-1, with D unresolved. CDR1 is SGHVS and CDR2 is FNYEAQ in the germline V gene. The CDR3 has 17 amino acids. V was pared by 5 bases and J by 2 bases, with 19 bases between. CDR3 region: CASSQIPSGRTYNEQFF. The CDR3 nucleotides read TGTGCCAGCAGCCAGATCCCGTCTGGCCGAACCTACAATGAGCAGTTCTTC.

The chain couples TRBV5-1 to TRBJ2-2; 8 bases map to TRBD2. Per the germline V gene, CDR1 is SGHRS and CDR2 is YFSETQ. The CDR3 runs to 15 residues. V was pared by 4 bases and J by 3 bases, with 5 bases of the junction left unmatched. The CDR3 loop is CASSEPGGHTGELFF. The CDR3 DNA reads TGCGCCAGCAGCGAACCGGGGGGGCACACCGGGGAGCTGTTTTTT.

In its sample, this clonotype was seen many times. The chain couples TRBV3-1 to TRBJ2-7; D is perhaps TRBD1 (6 bases). Trimming cost V 0 bases and J 3 bases, with 18 bases left between them. Per the germline V gene, CDR1 is LGHDT and CDR2 is YNNKEL (reference sequence). The CDR3 length is 17 residues. The CDR3: CASSQDAGTSRFYEQYF. The DNA of the CDR3 is TGTGCCAGCAGCCAAGATGCCGGGACAAGCAGGTTCTACGAGCAGTACTTC.

This clonotype came up a few times. This chain connects TRBV20-1 to TRBJ2-1, with D possibly matching TRBD2 (6 bases). V was shortened by 0 bases and J by 0 bases, with 9 bases between the two germline ends. The CDR3 runs 15 residues. Per germline, CDR1 DFQATT and CDR2 SNEGSKA (reference sequence). The CDR3 DNA reads TGCAGTGCTAGAGAAGCGGGCAGCTCCTACAATGAGCAGTTCTTC. It codes for CSAREAGSSYNEQFF.

This clonotype has ten or more counts. This rearrangement joins TRBV11-1 to TRBJ2-5; D uncertain. V dropped 5 bases and J dropped 5 bases, with 15 bases sitting between them. CDR3 length: 14 amino acids. Per the germline V gene, CDR1 is SGHAT and CDR2 is FQDESV (reference sequence). This CDR3 is CASSPRAGRETQYF. The CDR3 DNA sequence: TGTGCCAGCAGCCCTCGAGCTGGCAGGGAGACCCAGTACTTC.

This clonotype was detected many times. J is TRBJ2-2 and V is TRBV28; D gene unclear. This CDR3 contains 15 residues. CDR1 is MDHEN and CDR2 is SYDVKM in the germline V gene. V was shortened by 2 bases and J by 4 bases, with 11 bases between the two germline ends. The CDR3 loop is CASSLRAGRTGELFF. The CDR3 bases are TGTGCCAGCAGTTTACGGGCAGGACGCACCGGGGAGCTGTTTTTT.

The chain is built from TRBV7-9 and TRBJ1-2; D is unclear. The V and J ends lost 3 bases and 8 bases respectively, with 10 bases between them. The CDR3 consists of 12 residues. In germline, CDR1 is SEHNR, CDR2 FQNEAQ (reference sequence). In DNA form, the CDR3 reads TGTGCCAGCAGCTTGGGTGCCTCCGGCTACACCTTC. Translated, it gives CASSLGASGYTF.

The V call is TRBV12-3 or TRBV12-4, the J call TRBJ2-1; the D call may be TRBD1 or TRBD2 (5 bases each). Trimming took off 6 bases at V and 9 bases at J, with 15 bases between the two ends. The CDR3 is 13 residues long. The CDR3 protein is CASSPEGSGEQFF. The DNA for the CDR3 is TGTGCCAGCAGCCCAGAGGGGAGTGGTGAGCAGTTCTTC.

This clonotype was counted at least ten times. CDR3 amino acids: CASSVEGDEDNEQFF. CDR3 nucleotides: TGTGCCAGCAGCGTAGAGGGTGACGAAGACAATGAGCAGTTCTTC. This chain uses TRBV9 with TRBJ2-1; D unclear. Deletions cut 0 bases from V and 5 bases from J, with 12 bases between. This CDR3 comprises 15 residues. Germline loops: CDR1 SGDLS, CDR2 YYNGEE.

Many counts were recorded for this clonotype. The chain's CDR3 is CASSERVRLGTGELFF. The CDR3 DNA follows: TGTGCCAGCAGTGAAAGAGTCCGTCTGGGCACCGGGGAGCTGTTTTTT. The chain couples TRBV2 to TRBJ2-2; unclear D gene. Germline loops: CDR1 SNHLY, CDR2 FYNNEI. V lost 2 bases and J lost 4, with 14 bases in between. CDR3 length equals 16 residues.

This clonotype was recorded at least ten times. The rearrangement links TRBV11-2 to TRBJ2-2, with D unresolved. Germline CDR1 SGHAT, CDR2 FQNNGV. The V end lost 1 base, the J end lost 4 bases, and 10 bases lay between the germline ends. The CDR3 runs to 15 residues. CDR3 sequence: CASSLVRGGTGELFF. Written as DNA, the CDR3 is TGTGCCAGCAGCTTAGTTCGCGGTGGCACCGGGGAGCTGTTTTTT.

There are many counts of this clonotype. CDR3 protein: CASSLVPRNTEAFF. As DNA, the CDR3 is TGTGCCAGCAGCCTAGTCCCCAGAAACACTGAAGCTTTCTTT. This chain connects TRBV7-9 to TRBJ1-1; no firm D call. This CDR3 has 14 amino acids. Germline-derived CDR1 and CDR2 are SEHNR and FQNEAQ (reference sequence). V lost 5 bases, J lost 2 bases, and 12 bases lay in between.

The sample holds many counts of this clonotype. V gene TRBV10-3 combines with J gene TRBJ1-2; 10 positions agree with TRBD1. With V trimmed by 8 bases and J by 0 bases, 6 bases remained unmatched. Germline loops: CDR1 ENHRY, CDR2 SYGVKD. This CDR3 contains 15 residues. CDR3 residues: CAISGTGETNYGYTF. In nucleotides, the CDR3 is TGTGCCATCTCCGGGACAGGGGAAACTAACTATGGCTACACCTTC.

Many counts were recorded for this clonotype. J is TRBJ1-2 and V is TRBV6-1, with unresolved D. Trimming pared 8 bases from V and 4 bases from J, leaving 8 bases between. CDR3 length: 11 amino acids. From germline, CDR1 is MNHNS and CDR2 SASEGT. Here the CDR3 reads CASGGFYGYTF. CDR3 DNA: TGTGCCAGCGGAGGGTTCTATGGCTACACCTTC.

This clonotype was recorded at least ten times. The chain uses TRBV19 and TRBJ2-2, with D tentatively TRBD1 (6 bases). This CDR3 contains 14 residues. The V end lost 8 bases, the J end lost 1 base, and 11 bases lay between the germline ends. Germline CDR1 LNHDA, CDR2 SQIVND (reference sequence). In DNA form, the CDR3 reads TGTGCCAGTTTGGGGACATGGAACACCGGGGAGCTGTTTTTT. Translated, it gives CASLGTWNTGELFF.

This clonotype was seen at least ten times. This rearrangement joins TRBV5-1 to TRBJ2-3; D is unclear. Germline V gene data show CDR1 as SGHRS and CDR2 as YFSETQ. Trimming removed 2 bases from V and 0 bases from J, with 13 bases in between. CDR3 length equals 16 residues. This CDR3 is CASSFNRGASTDTQYF. CDR3 nucleotide sequence: TGCGCCAGCAGCTTCAACCGCGGTGCTAGCACAGATACGCAGTATTTT.

In its sample, this clonotype was seen a few times. The gene calls are TRBV24-1 and TRBJ2-1; 10 nucleotides agree with TRBD1. The V gene end was trimmed by 3 bases and the J gene end by 7 bases; junction bases not matched to a gene: 17. CDR1 KGHDR and CDR2 SFDVKD come from the germline V gene. The CDR3 totals 19 residues. As DNA, the CDR3 is TGTGCCACCAGTGATGTACCCGGGACAGGGGCTACTACAATGAATGAGCAGTTCTTC. Protein sequence: CATSDVPGTGATTMNEQFF.

This chain connects TRBV20-1 to TRBJ1-4, with 8 bases identical to TRBD1. The CDR3 consists of 14 residues. Unmatched junction bases numbered 4, after V lost 0 bases and J lost 7 bases. CDR1 is DFQATT, CDR2 SNEGSKA, per germline (reference sequence). The CDR3 DNA is TGCAGTGCTAGAGATGACAGGGGCGCTGAAAAACTGTTTTTT. Translation: CSARDDRGAEKLFF.

Many counts were recorded for this clonotype. The gene calls are TRBV12-3 or TRBV12-4 and TRBJ2-4; TRBD2 agrees at 8 bases. CDR3 size: 16 residues. Trimming took 2 bases from V and 0 from J; bases not matched to a gene: 3. CDR3 residues: CASSLTGGRAKNIQYF. The CDR3 DNA reads as TGTGCCAGCAGTTTAACGGGAGGGAGAGCCAAAAACATTCAGTACTTC.

This sequence joins TRBV4-1 and TRBJ2-3; D unresolved. The CDR3 runs to 15 residues. Germline values: CDR1 MGHRA, CDR2 YSYEKL. The V end lost 0 bases, the J end lost 1 base, and 8 bases lay between the germline ends. This CDR3 is CASSQEKQGTDTQYF. CDR3 bases: TGCGCCAGCAGCCAAGAGAAGCAGGGCACAGATACGCAGTATTTT.

The chain combines TRBV5-4 with TRBJ2-7, with 10 bases aligning to TRBD1. The tail of the sequence fits TRBJ2-1 better, so the J call may be wrong. This CDR3 is 18 amino acids long. In germline, CDR1 is SGHNT, CDR2 YYREEE (reference sequence). This CDR3 reads CASSLVGSGPGQGHEQFF. The CDR3 bases are TGTGCCAGCAGCTTGGTGGGGTCCGGACCGGGACAGGGGCACGAGCAGTTCTTC.

V is TRBV7-9 and J is TRBJ1-2; 10 nucleotides align to TRBD1. CDR3 length equals 14 residues. The germline CDR1 and CDR2 sequences are SEHNR and FQNEAQ (reference sequence). Trimming took 3 bases from V and 5 from J; bases not matched to a gene: 3. For the CDR3, the DNA is TGTGCCAGCAGCTTGGGGACAGGGGTTTATGGCTACACCTTC. This gives the protein CASSLGTGVYGYTF.

This clonotype was counted many times. J is TRBJ2-7 and V is TRBV25-1; weak D call: TRBD1 (6 bases). The CDR3 runs 14 residues. Germline CDR1 is MGHDK and CDR2 is SYGVNS. Trimming took 3 bases from V and 0 from J, leaving 9 bases between them. CDR3 nucleotides: TGTGCCAGCAGTGATACAGGGAGCTCCTACGAGCAGTACTTC. The encoded protein is CASSDTGSSYEQYF.

The sample holds many counts of this clonotype. The chain has TRBV7-9 and TRBJ1-5, with D hard to call. Germline values: CDR1 SEHNR, CDR2 FQNEAQ (reference sequence). CDR3 length: 15 residues. Trimming pared 3 bases from V and 2 bases from J, leaving 11 bases between. The DNA of the CDR3 is TGTGCCAGCAGCTTGTCTGGAATCGGCAATCAGCCCCAGCATTTT. Its protein product is CASSLSGIGNQPQHF.

This clonotype was counted a few times. A much larger clonotype is one base distant, so this may be a read error. CDR3 region: CASSMVPACEQYF. Here the CDR3 DNA reads TGTGCCAGCAGTATGGTTCCCGCCTGCGAGCAGTACTTC. The chain uses TRBV12-3 or TRBV12-4 and TRBJ2-7; D gene uncertain. The V and J ends lost 5 bases and 6 bases respectively, with 14 bases between them. This CDR3 is built from 13 residues.

The chain has TRBV25-1 and TRBJ1-4; weak D call: TRBD1 (5 bases). The CDR3 has 15 residues. Germline values: CDR1 MGHDK, CDR2 SYGVNS. The ends were cut back, 1 base at V and 9 bases at J, with 15 bases in the middle. This chain's CDR3 is CASSEWGTGGQKLFF. CDR3 in DNA: TGTGCCAGCAGTGAATGGGGGACGGGAGGGCAAAAACTGTTTTTT.

This clonotype was detected many times. This chain uses TRBV24-1 with TRBJ2-5, with 8 nucleotides matching TRBD1. Per germline, CDR1 KGHDR and CDR2 SFDVKD. V dropped 4 bases and J dropped 3; count of bases not matched to a gene: 3. This CDR3 has 14 amino acids. The CDR3, as DNA: TGTGCCACCAGTGACGGGGGACAGGAAGAGACCCAGTACTTC. Translating it yields CATSDGGQEETQYF.